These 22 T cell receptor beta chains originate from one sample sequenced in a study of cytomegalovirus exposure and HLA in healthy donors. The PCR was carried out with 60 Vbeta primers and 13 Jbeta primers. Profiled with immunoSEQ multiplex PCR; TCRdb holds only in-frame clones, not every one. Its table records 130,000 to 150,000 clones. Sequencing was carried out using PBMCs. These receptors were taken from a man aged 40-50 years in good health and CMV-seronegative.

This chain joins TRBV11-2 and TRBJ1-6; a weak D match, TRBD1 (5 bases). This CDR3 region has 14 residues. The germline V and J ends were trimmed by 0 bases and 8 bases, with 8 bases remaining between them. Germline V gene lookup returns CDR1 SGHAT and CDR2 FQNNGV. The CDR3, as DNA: TGTGCCAGCAGCTTAGATCGACAGTATTCACCCCTCCACTTT. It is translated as CASSLDRQYSPLHF.

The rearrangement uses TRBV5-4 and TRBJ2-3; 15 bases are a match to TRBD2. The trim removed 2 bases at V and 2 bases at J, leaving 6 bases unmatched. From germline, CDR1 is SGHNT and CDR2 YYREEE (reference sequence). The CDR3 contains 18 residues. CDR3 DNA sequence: TGTGCCAGCAGCTTTAGGGGGACTAGCGGGGGGATCACAGATACGCAGTATTTT. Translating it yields CASSFRGTSGGITDTQYF.

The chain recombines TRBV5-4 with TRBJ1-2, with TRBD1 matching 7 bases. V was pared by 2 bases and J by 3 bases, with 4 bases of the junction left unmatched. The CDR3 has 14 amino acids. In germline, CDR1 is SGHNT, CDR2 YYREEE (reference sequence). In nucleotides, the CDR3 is TGTGCCAGCAGCTTAACCGGGACAGACTATGGCTACACCTTC. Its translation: CASSLTGTDYGYTF.

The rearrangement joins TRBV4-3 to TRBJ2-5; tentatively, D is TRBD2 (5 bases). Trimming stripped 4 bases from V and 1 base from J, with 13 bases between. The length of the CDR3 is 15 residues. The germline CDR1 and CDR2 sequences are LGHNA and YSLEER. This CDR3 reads CASSRTRGVQETQYF. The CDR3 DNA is TGCGCCAGCAGCCGCACCCGGGGAGTCCAAGAGACCCAGTACTTC.

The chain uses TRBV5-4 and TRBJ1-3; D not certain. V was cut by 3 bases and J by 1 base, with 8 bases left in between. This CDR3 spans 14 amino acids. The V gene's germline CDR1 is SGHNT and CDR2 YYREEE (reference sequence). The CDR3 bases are TGTGCCAGCAGCTCTCAGTCTTCTGGAAACACCATATATTTT. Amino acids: CASSSQSSGNTIYF.

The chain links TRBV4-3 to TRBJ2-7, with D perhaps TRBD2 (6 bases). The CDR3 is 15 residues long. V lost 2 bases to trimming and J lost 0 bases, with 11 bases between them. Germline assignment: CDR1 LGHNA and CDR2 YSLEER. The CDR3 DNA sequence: TGCGCCAGCAGCCAAAGGAGGGGCTACTCCTACGAGCAGTACTTC. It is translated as CASSQRRGYSYEQYF.

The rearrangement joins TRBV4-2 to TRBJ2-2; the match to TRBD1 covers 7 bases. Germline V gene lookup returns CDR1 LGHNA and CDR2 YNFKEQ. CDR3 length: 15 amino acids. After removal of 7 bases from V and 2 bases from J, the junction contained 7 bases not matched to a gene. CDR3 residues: CASTRRTGNTGELFF. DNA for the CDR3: TGTGCCAGCACTCGACGGACAGGAAACACCGGGGAGCTGTTTTTT.

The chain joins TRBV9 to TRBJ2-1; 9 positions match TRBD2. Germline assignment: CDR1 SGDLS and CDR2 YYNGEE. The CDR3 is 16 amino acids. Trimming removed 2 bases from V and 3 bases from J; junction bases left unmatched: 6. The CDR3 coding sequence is TGTGCCAGCAGCGTGAGCGGGGGGCGGATCTACAATGAGCAGTTCTTC. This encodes CASSVSGGRIYNEQFF.

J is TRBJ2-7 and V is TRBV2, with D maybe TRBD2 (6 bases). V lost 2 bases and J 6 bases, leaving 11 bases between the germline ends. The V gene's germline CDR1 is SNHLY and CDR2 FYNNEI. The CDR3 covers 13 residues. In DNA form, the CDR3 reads TGTGCCAGCAGTGAAAGTATGGGAGGCGAGCAGTACTTC. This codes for CASSESMGGEQYF.

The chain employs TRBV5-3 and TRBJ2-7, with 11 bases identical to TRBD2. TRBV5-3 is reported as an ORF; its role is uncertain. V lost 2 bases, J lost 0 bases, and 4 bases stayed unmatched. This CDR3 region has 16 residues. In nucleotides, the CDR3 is TGTGCCAGAAGCTTCGAAACTAGCGGGAGCTCCTACGAGCAGTACTTC. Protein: CARSFETSGSSYEQYF.

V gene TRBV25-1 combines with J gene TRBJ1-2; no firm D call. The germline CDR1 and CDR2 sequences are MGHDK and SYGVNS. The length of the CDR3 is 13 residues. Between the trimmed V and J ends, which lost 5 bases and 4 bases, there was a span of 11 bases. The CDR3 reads CASSPGVVYGYTF. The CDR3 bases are TGTGCCAGCAGTCCGGGTGTAGTCTATGGCTACACCTTC.

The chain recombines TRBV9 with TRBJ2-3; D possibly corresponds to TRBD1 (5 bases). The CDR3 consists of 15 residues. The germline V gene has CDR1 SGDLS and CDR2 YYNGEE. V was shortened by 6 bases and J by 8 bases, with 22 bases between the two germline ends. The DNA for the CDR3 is TGTGCCAGCAAGCCTTTGACAGATCCATTAGGTACGCAGTATTTT. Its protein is CASKPLTDPLGTQYF.

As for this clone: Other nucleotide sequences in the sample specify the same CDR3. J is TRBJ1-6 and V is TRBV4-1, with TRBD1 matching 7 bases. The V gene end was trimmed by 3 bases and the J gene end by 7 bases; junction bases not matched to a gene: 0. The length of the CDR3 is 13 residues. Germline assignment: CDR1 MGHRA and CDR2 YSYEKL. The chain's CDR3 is CASSQGQNSPLHF. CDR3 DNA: TGCGCCAGCAGCCAGGGACAGAATTCACCCCTCCACTTT.

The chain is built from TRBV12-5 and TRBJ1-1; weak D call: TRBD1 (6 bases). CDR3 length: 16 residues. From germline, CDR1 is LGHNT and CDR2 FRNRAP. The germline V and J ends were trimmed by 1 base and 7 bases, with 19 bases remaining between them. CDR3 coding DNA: TGTGCTAGTGGTTTGGGTACAGGGACCACTACATTTGAAGCTTTCTTT. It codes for CASGLGTGTTTFEAFF.

The CDR3 protein is CASSEAGGVRWETQYF. The CDR3 nucleotides are TGTGCCAGCAGTGAAGCTGGGGGGGTACGTTGGGAGACCCAGTACTTC. The chain is built from TRBV2 and TRBJ2-5; 7 bases fit TRBD2. The CDR3 spans 16 residues. In germline, CDR1 is SNHLY, CDR2 FYNNEI. Unmatched junction bases numbered 9, after V lost 0 bases and J lost 5 bases. Full variable domain (rest looked up from reference TRBV2 and TRBJ2-5): EPEVTQTPSHQVTQMGQEVILRCVPISNHLYFYWYRQILGQKVEFLVSFYNNEISEKSEIFDDQFSVERPDGSNFTLKIRSTKLEDSAMYFCASSEAGGVRWETQYFGPGTRLLVL.

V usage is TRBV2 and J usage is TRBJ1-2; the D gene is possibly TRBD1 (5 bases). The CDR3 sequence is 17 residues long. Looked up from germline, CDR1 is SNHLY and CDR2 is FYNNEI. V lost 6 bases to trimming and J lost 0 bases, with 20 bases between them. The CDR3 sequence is CASRSAAGQASNYGYTF. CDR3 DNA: TGTGCCAGCAGGTCGGCGGCAGGGCAAGCTTCTAACTATGGCTACACCTTC. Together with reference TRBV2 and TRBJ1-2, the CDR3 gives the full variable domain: EPEVTQTPSHQVTQMGQEVILRCVPISNHLYFYWYRQILGQKVEFLVSFYNNEISEKSEIFDDQFSVERPDGSNFTLKIRSTKLEDSAMYFCASRSAAGQASNYGYTFGSGTRLTVV.

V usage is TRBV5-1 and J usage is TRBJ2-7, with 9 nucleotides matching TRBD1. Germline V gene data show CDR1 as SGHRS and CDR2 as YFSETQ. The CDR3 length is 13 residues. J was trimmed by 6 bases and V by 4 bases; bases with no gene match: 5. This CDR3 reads CASSRDRVAEQYF. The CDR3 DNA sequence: TGCGCCAGCAGCCGGGACAGGGTTGCCGAGCAGTACTTC.

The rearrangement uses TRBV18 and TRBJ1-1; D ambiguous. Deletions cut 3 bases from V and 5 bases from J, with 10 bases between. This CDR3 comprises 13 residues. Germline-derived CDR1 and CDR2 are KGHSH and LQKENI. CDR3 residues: CASSPTQRTEAFF. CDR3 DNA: TGTGCCAGCTCACCCACACAGCGGACTGAAGCTTTCTTT.

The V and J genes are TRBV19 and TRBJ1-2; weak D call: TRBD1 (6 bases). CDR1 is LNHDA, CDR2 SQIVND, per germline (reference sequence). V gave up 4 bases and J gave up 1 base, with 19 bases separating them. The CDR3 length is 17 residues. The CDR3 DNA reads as TGTGCCAGTAGTAACCGGGACATGGGGCGCGTTAACTATGGCTACACCTTC. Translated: CASSNRDMGRVNYGYTF.

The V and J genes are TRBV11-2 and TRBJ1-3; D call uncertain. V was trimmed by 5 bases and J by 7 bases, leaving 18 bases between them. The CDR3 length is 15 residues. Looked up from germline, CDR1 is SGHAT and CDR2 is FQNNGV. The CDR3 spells CASSPLPRNRNTIYF. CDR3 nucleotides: TGTGCCAGCAGCCCCCTTCCCCGAAACCGGAACACCATATATTTT.

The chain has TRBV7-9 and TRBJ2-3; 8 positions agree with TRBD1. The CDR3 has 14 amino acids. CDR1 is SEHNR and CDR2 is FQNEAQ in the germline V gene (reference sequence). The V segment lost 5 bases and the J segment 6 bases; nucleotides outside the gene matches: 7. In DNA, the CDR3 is TGTGCCAGCAGCGCCGGGACAGGCCGTGATACGCAGTATTTT. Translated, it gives CASSAGTGRDTQYF.

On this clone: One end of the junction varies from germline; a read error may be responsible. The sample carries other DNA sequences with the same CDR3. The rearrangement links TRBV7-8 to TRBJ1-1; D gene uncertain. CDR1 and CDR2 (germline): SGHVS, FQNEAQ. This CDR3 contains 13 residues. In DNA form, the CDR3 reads TGTGCCAGCAGCTCCGCTAAATGGACTGAGGCTTTCTTT. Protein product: CASSSAKWTEAFF.